Shown below are 2 T cell receptor beta chains from a single sample sequenced in a study of molecular identifiers for immune sequencing clone quantification. TCRdb fed the PCR reads into MiXCR, producing one record per CDR3 protein. The sample lists 460,000 or so distinct CDR3 sequences, 20% to 25% occurring once. Sample: naive CD8+ T cells from blood, with Jurkat cell RNA spiked in. As for subset: FACS-sorted CD8+CD4-CCR7+CD45RA+ naive T cells. The origin of the receptors is a human donor in good health. Some libraries in this study had Jurkat cell RNA spiked in.

This rearrangement joins TRBV6-2 or TRBV6-3 to TRBJ1-5; TRBD1 matches at 7 bases. Germline V lookup: CDR1 MNHEY, CDR2 SVGEGT. Trimming at V came to 2 bases and at J to 5 bases, leaving 6 bases not matched to a gene. The CDR3 has 15 residues. The CDR3 protein is CASSYGTAGDQPQHF. The DNA for the CDR3 is TGTGCCAGCAGTTACGGGACAGCGGGGGATCAGCCCCAGCATTTT.

This clonotype was seen at least ten times. This rearrangement joins TRBV12-3 or TRBV12-4 to TRBJ1-3; D gene ambiguous. The CDR3 has 14 amino acids. V was clipped by 3 bases and J by 2 bases, with 8 bases between them. The CDR3 loop reads CASSFGGAGNTIYF. The CDR3 coding sequence is TGTGCCAGCAGTTTCGGCGGGGCTGGAAACACCATATATTTT.